The clone carrying this TCR beta chain appeared a single time. This sample is drawn from a study of blood T cell repertoires in COVID-19. Under the authors' procedure: Reference gene primer amplification gave estimated nucleated cell counts. Using immunoSEQ multiplex PCR, the repertoire was profiled, and TCRdb retains in-frame clones only, with some absent. That table is the source of V, J and clone size, and D and trimming were worked out from the DNA. This table has 430,000 or so clones, around nine tenths appearing once. CDR1 and CDR2 from the germline V gene are SGHDT and YYEEEE. This CDR3 spans 19 amino acids. Losses at the gene ends were 3 bases for V and 0 bases for J; bases not matched to a gene: 13. Participants came from fewer than 25 US areas, aged roughly 18 to 100 years. Either two negative PCRs, clearance, or symptom resolution qualified Cohort 3 donors as recovered.

The TCR was taken from a woman aged 40 to 50 who had recovered from COVID-19. V gene TRBV5-6 combines with J gene TRBJ2-7; 12 nucleotides match TRBD2. The sequenced material came from PBMCs or T cells enriched from blood (not recorded which). CDR3 sequence (DNA): TGTGCCAGCAGCTCAAGAAATAACCGGACTAGCGGGACCTCCTACGAGCAGTACTTC. Residues: CASSSRNNRTSGTSYEQYF.